This TCR beta chain appears in the sequencing data of a study of blood T cell repertoires in COVID-19. The CDR3 has 14 residues. Germline CDR1 LNHDA, CDR2 SQIVND (reference sequence). Deletions cut 0 bases from V and 4 bases from J, with 8 bases between. The repertoire was sequenced with immunoSEQ multiplex PCR; TCRdb's copy has only in-frame clones and lacks some. The repertoire holds 180,000 or so clones, over 75% seen once, with around 1.2% in the top ten. This clone was seen repeatedly, ten times or more. The TCR sequence derives from a man aged 60 to 75 who had recovered from COVID-19. The sequencing sample was made of peripheral blood. This chain links TRBV19 with TRBJ2-3, with D uncertain. The CDR3 sequence is CASSIDPGSDTQYF. The CDR3 bases are TGTGCCAGTAGTATAGATCCGGGTTCAGATACGCAGTATTTT.